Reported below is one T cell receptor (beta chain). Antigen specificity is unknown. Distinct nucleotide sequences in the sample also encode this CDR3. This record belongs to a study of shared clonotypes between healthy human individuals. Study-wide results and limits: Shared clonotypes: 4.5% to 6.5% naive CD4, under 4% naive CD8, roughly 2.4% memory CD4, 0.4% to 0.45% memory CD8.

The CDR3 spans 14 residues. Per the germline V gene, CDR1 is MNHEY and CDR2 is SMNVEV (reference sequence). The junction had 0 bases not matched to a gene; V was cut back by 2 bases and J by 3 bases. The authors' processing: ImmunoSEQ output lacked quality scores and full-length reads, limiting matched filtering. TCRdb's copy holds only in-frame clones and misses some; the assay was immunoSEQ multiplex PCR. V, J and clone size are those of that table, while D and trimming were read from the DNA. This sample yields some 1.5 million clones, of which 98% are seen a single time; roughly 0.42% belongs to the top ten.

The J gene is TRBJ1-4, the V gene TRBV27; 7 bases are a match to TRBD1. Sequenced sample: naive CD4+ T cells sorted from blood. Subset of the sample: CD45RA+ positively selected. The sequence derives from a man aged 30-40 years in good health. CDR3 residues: CASSLQGANEKLFF. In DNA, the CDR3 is TGTGCCAGCAGTTTACAGGGGGCTAATGAAAAACTGTTTTTT.